The subject of this entry is one T cell receptor (beta chain). Its specificity is not known. Sequencing was performed with immunoSEQ multiplex PCR; in TCRdb, only in-frame clones are kept and a portion is missing. The repertoire includes 20,000 to 25,000 clones, almost 97% of them detected once, and around 0.3% sits in the top ten. This entry is derived from a study of B cell selection in AIRE deficiency. Whole-study results and caveats: Shared Treg sequences were biased toward short CDR3s with few non-templated nucleotide insertions. Tconv and Treg cells from AIRE-deficient patients resembled healthy donors in TCRBV usage, CDR3 length and diversity. Only about 9.3% of 3657 shared Treg sequences were patient-specific; about 33% healthy-specific. Patient Tconv cells held approximately 30% of Treg sequences shared by healthy donors.

The sorted conventional CD4 T cells were gated as CD4+CD127+. This TCR was sampled from a human donor with AIRE deficiency. Source material: conventional CD4+ T cells sorted from PBMCs.

The CDR3 here is CASSLTSASYEQYF. CDR3 nucleotides: TGCGCCAGCAGCTTGACTAGCGCCTCCTACGAGCAGTACTTC. V gene TRBV5-1 combines with J gene TRBJ2-7, with TRBD2 matching over 7 bases. Trimming cost V 1 base and J 0 bases; bases outside gene matches: 1. Germline V CDR1 and CDR2: SGHRS, YFSETQ. This CDR3 contains 14 residues. Based on the CDR3 plus reference TRBV5-1 and TRBJ2-7, the full variable domain is KAGVTQTPRYLIKTRGQQVTLSCSPISGHRSVSWYQQTPGQGLQFLFEYFSETQRNKGNFPGRFSGRQFSNSRSEMNVSTLELGDSALYLCASSLTSASYEQYFGPGTRLTVT.